This is a list of T cell receptor beta chains from one sample in a study of graft-versus-host responses after intestinal transplantation. Data came from immunoSEQ multiplex PCR; TCRdb stores just in-frame clones and leaves some out. The sample records roughly 10,000 clones, almost 95% being singletons. The source was PBMCs, collected approximately 40 days after intestinal transplantation. The receptors stem from a human patient who received an intestinal transplant, so some T cells may come from the graft donor. Each CDR3 is given with its conserved first and last residue. The order of the fields is J gene, D gene, V gene, clone size, CDR3 protein, CDR3 DNA. D genes are given only for firm matches. Clone size, where shown, is once, few, many, or a class for clones that have expanded.

J gene: TRBJ2-3; D gene: NA; V gene: TRBV4-2; clone size: NA; CDR3 protein: CASSQDILAGSTDTQYF; CDR3 DNA: TGTGCCAGCAGCCAAGATATCCTGGCGGGGAGCACAGATACGCAGTATTTT
J gene: TRBJ1-2; D gene: NA; V gene: TRBV10-2; clone size: NA; CDR3 protein: CASGAVGGYGYTF; CDR3 DNA: TGCGCCAGCGGGGCAGTTGGGGGCTATGGCTACACCTTC
J gene: TRBJ1-2; D gene: TRBD1; V gene: TRBV11-2; clone size: once; CDR3 protein: CASSSGQNYGYTF; CDR3 DNA: TGTGCCAGCAGCTCGGGACAGAACTATGGCTACACCTTC
J gene: TRBJ2-7; D gene: NA; V gene: TRBV25-1; clone size: NA; CDR3 protein: CASSELLREQYF; CDR3 DNA: TGTGCCAGCAGTGAATTACTCCGAGAGCAGTACTTC
J gene: TRBJ2-2; D gene: NA; V gene: TRBV6-5; clone size: NA; CDR3 protein: CASSPGALYTGELFF; CDR3 DNA: TGTGCCAGCAGCCCCGGGGCCTTGTACACCGGGGAGCTGTTTTTT
J gene: TRBJ1-1; D gene: NA; V gene: TRBV7-6; clone size: NA; CDR3 protein: CASSPQGSNTEAFF; CDR3 DNA: TGTGCCAGCAGCCCTCAGGGGAGTAACACTGAAGCTTTCTTT
J gene: TRBJ2-7; D gene: TRBD2; V gene: TRBV19; clone size: NA; CDR3 protein: CASSMSGGPYSYEQYF; CDR3 DNA: TGTGCCAGTAGTATGTCGGGGGGGCCTTACTCCTACGAGCAGTACTTC
J gene: TRBJ2-7; D gene: TRBD2; V gene: TRBV6-1; clone size: NA; CDR3 protein: CASSTRLAPEQYF; CDR3 DNA: TGTGCCAGCAGTACCCGACTAGCCCCCGAGCAGTACTTC
J gene: TRBJ2-4; D gene: NA; V gene: TRBV4-1; clone size: NA; CDR3 protein: CASSQARRSEGRNIQYF; CDR3 DNA: TGCGCCAGCAGCCAAGCCCGGAGGTCTGAGGGTAGAAACATTCAGTACTTC
J gene: TRBJ2-5; D gene: NA; V gene: TRBV7-2; clone size: NA; CDR3 protein: CASSSRTWYQETQYF; CDR3 DNA: TGTGCCAGCAGCTCTAGGACCTGGTACCAAGAGACCCAGTACTTC
J gene: TRBJ2-1; D gene: NA; V gene: TRBV5-1; clone size: NA; CDR3 protein: CASSGQKYNEQFF; CDR3 DNA: TGCGCCAGTTCCGGACAGAAATACAATGAGCAGTTCTTC
J gene: TRBJ1-4; D gene: NA; V gene: TRBV10-1; clone size: NA; CDR3 protein: CASSESGSEKLFF; CDR3 DNA: TGCGCCAGCAGTGAGTCGGGCAGCGAAAAACTGTTTTTT
J gene: TRBJ1-6; D gene: TRBD1; V gene: TRBV19; clone size: once; CDR3 protein: CASSYGQGGDSPLHF; CDR3 DNA: TGTGCCAGTAGTTATGGACAGGGTGGGGATTCACCCCTCCACTTT
J gene: TRBJ1-1; D gene: NA; V gene: TRBV5-8; clone size: NA; CDR3 protein: CASAVNTEAFF; CDR3 DNA: TGTGCCAGCGCGGTGAACACTGAAGCTTTCTTT
J gene: TRBJ2-3; D gene: NA; V gene: TRBV5-4; clone size: NA; CDR3 protein: CASSLGELDTQYF; CDR3 DNA: TGTGCCAGCAGCTTGGGGGAGTTGGATACGCAGTATTTT
J gene: TRBJ1-1; D gene: NA; V gene: TRBV7-6; clone size: NA; CDR3 protein: CASSSAQGTNTEAFF; CDR3 DNA: TGTGCCAGCAGCTCCGCTCAGGGAACGAACACTGAAGCTTTCTTT
J gene: TRBJ2-3; D gene: NA; V gene: TRBV4-1; clone size: NA; CDR3 protein: CASSQVRLTGGAGDTQYF; CDR3 DNA: TGCGCCAGCAGCCAAGTCCGGCTAACTGGGGGCGCCGGGGATACGCAGTATTTT
J gene: TRBJ2-5; D gene: TRBD2; V gene: TRBV5-4; clone size: NA; CDR3 protein: CASSLVASGGATQETQYF; CDR3 DNA: TGTGCCAGCAGCTTGGTGGCTAGCGGGGGGGCGACGCAAGAGACCCAGTACTTC
J gene: TRBJ2-1; D gene: TRBD1; V gene: TRBV6-5; clone size: NA; CDR3 protein: CASKKGASYNEQFF; CDR3 DNA: TGTGCCAGCAAAAAGGGGGCTTCCTACAATGAGCAGTTCTTC
J gene: TRBJ2-5; D gene: NA; V gene: TRBV7-6; clone size: NA; CDR3 protein: CASSEQTGQETQYF; CDR3 DNA: TGTGCCAGCAGCGAGCAAACAGGGCAAGAGACCCAGTACTTC
J gene: TRBJ2-1; D gene: NA; V gene: TRBV29-1; clone size: NA; CDR3 protein: CSVASLGQYNEQFF; CDR3 DNA: TGCAGCGTTGCTTCCCTTGGACAGTACAATGAGCAGTTCTTC
J gene: TRBJ2-5; D gene: NA; V gene: TRBV5-1; clone size: NA; CDR3 protein: CASSLVGQPQETQYF; CDR3 DNA: TGCGCCAGCAGCTTGGTAGGACAACCGCAAGAGACCCAGTACTTC
J gene: TRBJ1-2; D gene: NA; V gene: TRBV29-1; clone size: NA; CDR3 protein: CSVEAPGLGYTF; CDR3 DNA: TGCAGCGTTGAGGCCCCGGGGTTGGGCTACACCTTC
J gene: TRBJ2-3; D gene: TRBD2; V gene: TRBV2; clone size: NA; CDR3 protein: CASRGGWTDTQYF; CDR3 DNA: TGTGCCAGCAGGGGGGGGTGGACAGATACGCAGTATTTT
J gene: TRBJ1-2; D gene: NA; V gene: TRBV5-6; clone size: NA; CDR3 protein: CASSFRAAEGHGYTF; CDR3 DNA: TGTGCCAGCAGCTTCCGGGCCGCCGAGGGCCATGGCTACACCTTC
J gene: TRBJ2-1; D gene: NA; V gene: TRBV7-9; clone size: NA; CDR3 protein: CASSLGDRASRYNEQFF; CDR3 DNA: TGTGCCAGCAGCTTAGGGGACCGGGCCTCTCGGTACAATGAGCAGTTCTTC
J gene: TRBJ2-3; D gene: TRBD2; V gene: TRBV5-4; clone size: once; CDR3 protein: CATTLLAGGDTQYF; CDR3 DNA: TGTGCCACAACGCTTCTAGCGGGGGGCGATACGCAGTATTTT
J gene: TRBJ1-1; D gene: TRBD1; V gene: TRBV7-3; clone size: NA; CDR3 protein: CASSFSTGSEAFF; CDR3 DNA: TGTGCCAGCAGCTTCTCGACAGGGTCTGAAGCTTTCTTT
J gene: TRBJ1-5; D gene: NA; V gene: TRBV6-5; clone size: NA; CDR3 protein: CASSSLDDGQPQHF; CDR3 DNA: TGTGCCAGCAGTTCCCTCGACGACGGACAGCCCCAGCATTTT
J gene: TRBJ2-3; D gene: NA; V gene: TRBV4-1; clone size: NA; CDR3 protein: CASSGLPASGTQYF; CDR3 DNA: TGCGCCAGCTCCGGACTACCTGCATCGGGTACGCAGTATTTT
J gene: TRBJ2-3; D gene: TRBD1; V gene: TRBV27; clone size: NA; CDR3 protein: CASSLWQGAFDTQYF; CDR3 DNA: TGTGCCAGCAGTCTGTGGCAGGGGGCTTTCGATACGCAGTATTTT
J gene: TRBJ1-4; D gene: NA; V gene: TRBV7-2; clone size: NA; CDR3 protein: CASNRGSNEKLFF; CDR3 DNA: TGTGCCAGCAACCGGGGGTCTAATGAAAAACTGTTTTTT
J gene: TRBJ2-5; D gene: NA; V gene: TRBV6-5; clone size: NA; CDR3 protein: CASSYSSGTQYF; CDR3 DNA: TGTGCCAGCAGTTACTCGTCGGGGACCCAGTACTTC
J gene: TRBJ2-7; D gene: NA; V gene: TRBV9; clone size: NA; CDR3 protein: CASSVKVDGRPHEQYF; CDR3 DNA: TGTGCCAGCAGCGTAAAGGTCGACGGCAGACCCCACGAGCAGTACTTC
J gene: TRBJ2-7; D gene: TRBD2; V gene: TRBV29-1; clone size: NA; CDR3 protein: CSVGVAQRGPMGEQYF; CDR3 DNA: TGCAGCGTTGGGGTGGCCCAGCGGGGGCCCATGGGGGAGCAGTACTTC
J gene: TRBJ1-5; D gene: NA; V gene: TRBV5-6; clone size: NA; CDR3 protein: CASSLGQNQPQHF; CDR3 DNA: TGTGCCAGCAGCTTGGGCCAGAATCAGCCCCAGCATTTT
J gene: TRBJ1-2; D gene: NA; V gene: TRBV7-9; clone size: NA; CDR3 protein: CASSSRGTGPRSDGYTF; CDR3 DNA: TGTGCCAGCAGCTCCAGGGGTACAGGGCCCAGATCGGACGGCTACACCTTC
J gene: TRBJ1-6; D gene: TRBD1; V gene: TRBV5-4; clone size: few; CDR3 protein: CASSLGGQGDSPLHF; CDR3 DNA: TGTGCCAGCAGCTTGGGGGGACAGGGTGATTCACCCCTCCACTTT
J gene: TRBJ1-2; D gene: TRBD1; V gene: TRBV9; clone size: once; CDR3 protein: CASSAGGTGSYGYTF; CDR3 DNA: TGTGCCAGCAGCGCGGGGGGGACAGGAAGCTATGGCTACACCTTC
J gene: TRBJ2-6; D gene: NA; V gene: TRBV5-6; clone size: NA; CDR3 protein: CASSPWAVAPVANVLTF; CDR3 DNA: TGTGCCAGCAGCCCCTGGGCGGTGGCCCCAGTGGCCAACGTCCTGACTTTC
J gene: TRBJ1-2; D gene: TRBD1; V gene: TRBV29-1; clone size: NA; CDR3 protein: CSAPTGEGGYTF; CDR3 DNA: TGCAGCGCCCCAACAGGGGAGGGTGGCTACACCTTC
J gene: TRBJ1-2; D gene: NA; V gene: TRBV4-2; clone size: NA; CDR3 protein: CASSQFAVTAGYTF; CDR3 DNA: TGTGCCAGCAGCCAATTTGCCGTAACAGCTGGCTACACCTTC
J gene: TRBJ2-7; D gene: NA; V gene: TRBV4-1; clone size: NA; CDR3 protein: CASSQVPSNYEQYF; CDR3 DNA: TGCGCCAGCAGCCAAGTTCCGTCCAACTACGAGCAGTACTTC